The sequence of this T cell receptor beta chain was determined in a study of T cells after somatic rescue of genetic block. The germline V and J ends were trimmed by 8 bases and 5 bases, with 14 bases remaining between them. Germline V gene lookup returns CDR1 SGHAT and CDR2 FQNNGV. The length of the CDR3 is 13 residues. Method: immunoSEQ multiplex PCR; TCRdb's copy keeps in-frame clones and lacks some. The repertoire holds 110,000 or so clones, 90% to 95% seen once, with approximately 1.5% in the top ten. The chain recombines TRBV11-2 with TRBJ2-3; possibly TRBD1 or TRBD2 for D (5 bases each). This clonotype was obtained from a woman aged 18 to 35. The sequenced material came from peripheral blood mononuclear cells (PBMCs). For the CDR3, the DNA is TGTGCCAGCTTCCCTAGTGGGGGAGATACGCAGTATTTT. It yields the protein CASFPSGGDTQYF.